The 13 T cell receptor beta chains in this list originate from one sample, sequenced in a study of blood T cell repertoires in COVID-19. Profiling relied on immunoSEQ multiplex PCR, and the TCRdb table lists in-frame clones only, not all of them. Of 200,000 to 250,000 clones in the sample, around 83% were seen once. The sequenced sample consisted of peripheral blood. The receptors stem from a woman between 50 and 59 years old with acute or convalescent COVID-19.

This clone has a handful of counts. CDR3 sequence reads: CASSPSGSVYNEQFF. The CDR3 DNA sequence: TGTGCCAGCAGCCCCAGCGGGAGCGTCTACAATGAGCAGTTCTTC. The chain links TRBV7-9 to TRBJ2-1, with 8 positions matching TRBD2. The length of the CDR3 is 15 residues. With V trimmed by 5 bases and J by 3 bases, 6 bases remained unmatched. Germline lookup yields CDR1 SEHNR and CDR2 FQNEAQ (reference sequence).

This CDR3 is CASSYPGQWGEETQYF. CDR3 DNA: TGTGCCAGCAGTTACCCGGGACAGTGGGGTGAAGAGACCCAGTACTTC. The rearrangement links TRBV6-2 or TRBV6-3 to TRBJ2-5; TRBD1 aligns across 7 bases. J gave up 3 bases and V 2 bases, and 9 bases lay outside the gene matches. From germline, CDR1 is MNHEY and CDR2 SVGEGT. This CDR3 contains 16 residues.

The chain carries TRBV11-2 and TRBJ1-2; no reliable D call. This CDR3 spans 13 amino acids. The germline CDR1 and CDR2 sequences are SGHAT and FQNNGV. Trimming removed 1 base from V and 4 bases from J, with 7 bases in between. The CDR3 DNA follows: TGTGCCAGCAGCTTAGTAAGGAGCTATGGCTACACCTTC. Translation: CASSLVRSYGYTF.

This chain uses TRBV6-5 with TRBJ1-2; D perhaps matches TRBD1 (6 bases). V was shortened by 6 bases and J by 7 bases, with 18 bases between the two germline ends. This CDR3 has 14 residues. Looked up from germline, CDR1 is MNHEY and CDR2 is SVGAGI. The CDR3 DNA is TGTGCCAGCAGCCGCGCCGGAAAGACAGGTGGCTACACCTTC. Residues: CASSRAGKTGGYTF.

The chain recombines TRBV19 with TRBJ1-2, with D unclear. The CDR3 sequence is 15 residues long. V lost 6 bases to trimming and J lost 4 bases, with 18 bases between them. Germline values: CDR1 LNHDA, CDR2 SQIVND (reference sequence). The CDR3 region has the DNA TGTGCCAGTAGGCCACCAACTACCGGTGGCTATGGCTACACCTTC. Its protein is CASRPPTTGGYGYTF. Using reference TRBV19 and TRBJ1-2 for the parts outside the CDR3, the full variable domain is DGGITQSPKYLFRKEGQNVTLSCEQNLNHDAMYWYRQDPGQGLRLIYYSQIVNDFQKGDIAEGYSVSREKKESFPLTVTSAQKNPTAFYLCASRPPTTGGYGYTFGSGTRLTVV.

The chain employs TRBV20-1 and TRBJ2-1, with 12 bases matching TRBD2. The junction had 6 bases not matched to a gene; V was cut back by 3 bases and J by 0 bases. Germline V CDR1 and CDR2: DFQATT, SNEGSKA (reference sequence). The CDR3 length is 17 residues. The CDR3 DNA follows: TGCAGTGCTAGTACTAGCGGGGGGTCAAGCTCCTACAATGAGCAGTTCTTC. Translated: CSASTSGGSSSYNEQFF.

The rearrangement uses TRBV7-2 and TRBJ2-2; possible D gene TRBD2, 5 bases. The CDR3 is 14 amino acids. Looked up from germline, CDR1 is SGHTA and CDR2 is FQGNSA. Between the trimmed V and J ends, which lost 7 bases and 7 bases, there was a span of 16 bases. CDR3 protein: CASTKGRAGGELFF. CDR3 nucleotides: TGTGCCAGCACCAAAGGAAGGGCGGGCGGGGAGCTGTTTTTT.

DNA of the CDR3: TGTGCCAGCAGTTACTCTTATTCCCTTCAGGGCACTGAAGCTTTCTTT. The encoded protein is CASSYSYSLQGTEAFF. J is TRBJ1-1 and V is TRBV6-2 or TRBV6-3; D possibly corresponds to TRBD1 (5 bases). CDR1 is MNHEY and CDR2 is SVGEGT in the germline V gene. Trimming shortened V by 0 bases and J by 4 bases, and 15 bases separated the two germline ends. This CDR3 has 16 amino acids.

This chain connects TRBV3-1 (or the pseudogene TRBV3-2) to TRBJ1-2; D may be TRBD1 (6 bases). The V gene's germline CDR1 is LGHDT and CDR2 YNNKEL (reference sequence). This CDR3 has 13 residues. Trimming shortened V by 2 bases and J by 8 bases, and 12 bases separated the two germline ends. CDR3 in DNA: TGTGCCAGCAGCCAAACACAGGGACGCGGCTACACCTTC. This sequence encodes CASSQTQGRGYTF.

The rearrangement links TRBV4-3 to TRBJ2-1, with a possible D match to TRBD2 (5 bases). V was shortened by 0 bases and J by 6 bases, with 15 bases between the two germline ends. The CDR3 consists of 16 residues. CDR1 is LGHNA and CDR2 is YSLEER in the germline V gene. In DNA, the CDR3 is TGCGCCAGCAGCCAAGATCCTTGGGGAAGCGGCAATGAGCAGTTCTTC. Amino acid sequence: CASSQDPWGSGNEQFF.

This sequence joins TRBV7-2 and TRBJ2-2; TRBD2 might be the D (6 bases). The CDR3 is 15 residues long. From germline, CDR1 is SGHTA and CDR2 FQGNSA. Trimming pared 1 base from V and 3 bases from J, leaving 9 bases between. The CDR3 is CASSLVGGYTGELFF. CDR3 nucleotides: TGTGCCAGCAGCTTAGTAGGAGGGTACACCGGGGAGCTGTTTTTT.

The count of this clone is one. The chain couples TRBV2 to TRBJ2-1; a possible D gene is TRBD1 (6 bases). The CDR3 loop spans 15 amino acids. Germline V CDR1 and CDR2: SNHLY, FYNNEI. V was clipped by 4 bases and J by 12 bases, with 22 bases between them. CDR3 sequence: CASSVADTMKQGQFF. CDR3 DNA sequence: TGTGCCAGCAGTGTGGCGGATACAATGAAACAGGGGCAGTTCTTC.

Turning to this clone: Within the sample, other DNA sequences also encode this same CDR3. J is TRBJ1-2 and V is TRBV30; tentative D call: TRBD1 (6 bases). There are 11 residues in the CDR3. Germline lookup yields CDR1 GTSNPN and CDR2 SVGIG (reference sequence). Trimming removed 1 base from V and 7 bases from J, with 7 bases in between. This CDR3 is CAWSGGGGYTF. The DNA for the CDR3 is TGTGCCTGGAGTGGAGGGGGTGGCTACACCTTC.